The next 20 T cell receptor beta chains were all read from a single sample in a study of cytomegalovirus exposure and HLA in healthy donors. It was with 60 Vbeta and 13 Jbeta primers that the PCR ran. The protocol was immunoSEQ multiplex PCR, while the TCRdb copy is restricted to in-frame clones and leaves out a portion. The table includes 100,000 to 150,000 clones, around three quarters detected once. The sequenced sample was PBMCs. All receptors derive from a woman aged 40-49 years in good health and CMV-seropositive.

The chain links TRBV5-1 to TRBJ2-1; 11 nucleotides align to TRBD2. With V trimmed by 4 bases and J by 7 bases, 13 bases remained unmatched. The germline V gene has CDR1 SGHRS and CDR2 YFSETQ. The CDR3 sequence is 17 residues long. DNA for the CDR3: TGCGCCAGCAGCCCCTCTACGACCGCTAGCGGGAGGAATGAGCAGTTCTTC. Translated, it gives CASSPSTTASGRNEQFF.

The chain recombines TRBV7-9 with TRBJ1-1; TRBD1 aligns across 7 bases. The CDR3 is 15 residues long. V shed 6 bases and J 3 bases; nucleotides not matched to a gene: 10. The germline gives CDR1 SEHNR, CDR2 FQNEAQ (reference sequence). The CDR3 region is CASSPSTGWDTEAFF. The DNA for the CDR3 is TGTGCCAGCAGTCCCTCGACAGGGTGGGACACTGAAGCTTTCTTT.

The chain employs TRBV2 and TRBJ1-3; the match to TRBD1 covers 7 bases. The CDR3 covers 14 residues. Losses at the gene ends were 8 bases for V and 0 bases for J; bases not matched to a gene: 4. Germline assignment: CDR1 SNHLY and CDR2 FYNNEI. The CDR3 spells CASRGQFSGNTIYF. Written as DNA, the CDR3 is TGTGCCAGCCGGGGACAGTTCTCTGGAAACACCATATATTTT. Combining the CDR3 with reference TRBV2 and TRBJ1-3 gives the whole variable domain EPEVTQTPSHQVTQMGQEVILRCVPISNHLYFYWYRQILGQKVEFLVSFYNNEISEKSEIFDDQFSVERPDGSNFTLKIRSTKLEDSAMYFCASRGQFSGNTIYFGEGSWLTVV.

The rearrangement joins TRBV7-9 to TRBJ2-3; maybe TRBD2 (6 bases). Germline CDR1 and CDR2: SEHNR and FQNEAQ (reference sequence). CDR3 size: 15 residues. The V and J ends lost 11 bases and 3 bases respectively, with 21 bases between them. The CDR3 DNA follows: TGTGCCGGACGGGACTTCCAGGGTCTAACAGATACGCAGTATTTT. Protein product: CAGRDFQGLTDTQYF.

V is TRBV27 and J is TRBJ2-3, with D possibly TRBD1 on 5 matching bases. The CDR3 runs 14 residues. V lost 2 bases and J 2 bases, leaving 8 bases between the germline ends. Germline loops: CDR1 MNHEY, CDR2 SMNVEV (reference sequence). The CDR3 loop is CASSLTRVTDTQYF. The CDR3, as DNA: TGTGCCAGCAGTTTAACCAGGGTCACAGATACGCAGTATTTT.

This clone was detected a few times. V usage is TRBV6-1 and J usage is TRBJ2-7; tentatively, D is TRBD1 (6 bases). The CDR3 consists of 14 residues. V was shortened by 5 bases and J by 2 bases, with 13 bases between the two germline ends. CDR1 MNHNS and CDR2 SASEGT come from the germline V gene. CDR3 in DNA: TGTGCCAGCAGTCTCAGACAGGCCACCTACGAGCAGTACTTC. The encoded protein is CASSLRQATYEQYF.

This chain joins TRBV6-1 and TRBJ1-6, with 10 bases matching TRBD1. The CDR3 totals 15 residues. Germline assignment: CDR1 MNHNS and CDR2 SASEGT. Trimming took 2 bases from V and 6 from J; bases not matched to a gene: 1. CDR3 coding DNA: TGTGCCAGCAGTGAAAGGACAGGGGGTAATTCACCCCTCCACTTT. Protein product: CASSERTGGNSPLHF.

In this sample, this clone turned up once. V usage is TRBV5-1 and J usage is TRBJ2-7; 7 nucleotides line up with TRBD2. This CDR3 spans 16 amino acids. Per germline, CDR1 SGHRS and CDR2 YFSETQ. Trimming cost V 4 bases and J 7 bases; bases outside gene matches: 17. This CDR3 reads CASSETGTGGLSEQYF. The CDR3 DNA reads as TGCGCCAGCAGCGAGACGGGGACGGGAGGTCTGAGTGAGCAGTACTTC.

This chain links TRBV7-6 with TRBJ2-7; D is unclear. V dropped 1 base and J dropped 3 bases, with 10 bases sitting between them. CDR1 and CDR2 (germline): SGHVS, FNYEAQ. This CDR3 comprises 14 residues. CDR3 in DNA: TGTGCCAGCAGCTTAGGTAGCCAGAGCTACGAGCAGTACTTC. Residues: CASSLGSQSYEQYF.

This clone was counted once. The chain uses TRBV27 and TRBJ2-2, with 7 nucleotides matching TRBD1. Per the germline V gene, CDR1 is MNHEY and CDR2 is SMNVEV (reference sequence). This CDR3 spans 17 amino acids. V was clipped by 6 bases and J by 7 bases; unmatched bases: 17. CDR3 nucleotides: TGTGCCAGCAGGGGGACAGATCAGTCCGTTCGTTACGGGGAGCTGTTTTTT. Its protein product is CASRGTDQSVRYGELFF.

Concerning this clone itself: The germline gene is not matched at one end of the junction; a read error may be the cause. V gene TRBV7-3 combines with J gene TRBJ1-6; D is perhaps TRBD1 (5 bases). The germline V gene encodes CDR1 SGHTA and CDR2 FQGTGA. The CDR3 runs 15 residues. The CDR3 sequence: CASSLTLAGNSPLHF. CDR3 sequence (DNA): TGTGCCAGCAGCCTAACCCTCGCAGGGAATTCACCCCTCCACTTT.

The gene calls are TRBV7-9 and TRBJ1-4, with TRBD1 as a possible D gene (5 bases). There are 15 residues in the CDR3. CDR1 SEHNR and CDR2 FQNEAQ come from the germline V gene (reference sequence). V was pared by 1 base and J by 5 bases, with 11 bases between. CDR3 in DNA: TGTGCCAGCAGCTTAGTCGGGGGGATGAATGAAAAACTGTTTTTT. Its protein product is CASSLVGGMNEKLFF.

This clone appeared once. The chain is built from TRBV6-1 and TRBJ2-7, with 9 bases lining up with TRBD2. CDR3 length: 16 amino acids. The V gene's germline CDR1 is MNHNS and CDR2 SASEGT. The J segment lost 2 bases and the V segment lost 4 bases, leaving 9 bases of the junction unmatched. This CDR3 reads CASSVEVAGAPYEQYF. In DNA form, the CDR3 reads TGTGCCAGCAGTGTCGAGGTAGCGGGAGCTCCCTACGAGCAGTACTTC.

The J gene is TRBJ1-6, the V gene TRBV27, with a possible D match to TRBD1 (5 bases). There are 13 residues in the CDR3. Germline V gene data show CDR1 as MNHEY and CDR2 as SMNVEV (reference sequence). V lost 6 bases and J 9 bases, leaving 12 bases between the germline ends. CDR3 nucleotide sequence: TGTGCCAGCAGCAGGGAAGGGTTTTCACCCCTCCACTTT. Amino acids: CASSREGFSPLHF.

The V gene is TRBV6-5, the J gene TRBJ1-1; TRBD1 might be the D (5 bases). This CDR3 contains 14 residues. The V end was cut by 7 bases, the J end by 3 bases, with 15 bases between. Looked up from germline, CDR1 is MNHEY and CDR2 is SVGAGI. In DNA form, the CDR3 reads TGTGCCAGCACTTCATCTGCGGGGCACACTGAAGCTTTCTTT. Amino acid sequence: CASTSSAGHTEAFF.

V and J are TRBV6-5 and TRBJ2-2; D may be TRBD1 (6 bases). Trimming removed 0 bases from V and 8 bases from J, with 13 bases in between. The length of the CDR3 is 15 residues. Per the germline V gene, CDR1 is MNHEY and CDR2 is SVGAGI. The DNA of the CDR3 is TGTGCCAGCAGTTACTCAGCCACAGGGTTTGGGGAGCTGTTTTTT. It translates to CASSYSATGFGELFF.

In this sample, this clone turned up many times. For the CDR3, the DNA is TGTGCCATCAGTGAAGGAGGGGATTGGGCTGAAGCTTTCTTT. It specifies CAISEGGDWAEAFF. The V gene is TRBV10-3, the J gene TRBJ1-1, with D possibly being TRBD1 (5 bases). V was cut by 3 bases and J by 6 bases, with 14 bases left in between. Germline values: CDR1 ENHRY, CDR2 SYGVKD. This CDR3 contains 14 residues.

The rearrangement uses TRBV6-1 and TRBJ1-4, with D possibly matching TRBD1 (5 bases). Germline V gene sequence: CDR1 MNHNS, CDR2 SASEGT. The V gene lost 4 bases and the J gene lost 7 bases, with 16 bases spanning the gap. This CDR3 comprises 15 residues. The CDR3: CASSVGGENGEKLFF. CDR3 nucleotides: TGTGCCAGCAGTGTGGGGGGAGAGAATGGTGAAAAACTGTTTTTT.

The V gene is TRBV6-1, the J gene TRBJ2-3; 13 bases are a match to TRBD2. This CDR3 region has 17 residues. CDR1 and CDR2 from the germline V gene are MNHNS and SASEGT. Trimming took 4 bases from V and 6 from J; bases not matched to a gene: 10. The CDR3 coding sequence is TGTGCCAGCAGTGGCGGACTAGCGGGAGTTCCTCGGGATACGCAGTATTTT. Translated, it gives CASSGGLAGVPRDTQYF.

The chain combines TRBV5-8 with TRBJ2-1; TRBD2 might be the D (5 bases). The CDR3 is 14 residues long. Germline CDR1 is SGHTS and CDR2 is YDEGEE. V gave up 4 bases and J gave up 1 base, with 9 bases separating them. The CDR3: CASSQEVSYNEQFF. As DNA, the CDR3 is TGTGCCAGCAGCCAGGAGGTATCCTACAATGAGCAGTTCTTC. The full variable domain, in which reference TRBV5-8 and TRBJ2-1 provide the parts outside the CDR3, is EAGVTQSPTHLIKTRGQQATLRCSPISGHTSVYWYQQALGLGLQFLLWYDEGEERNRGNFPPRFSGRQFPNYSSELNVNALELEDSALYLCASSQEVSYNEQFFGPGTRLTVL.